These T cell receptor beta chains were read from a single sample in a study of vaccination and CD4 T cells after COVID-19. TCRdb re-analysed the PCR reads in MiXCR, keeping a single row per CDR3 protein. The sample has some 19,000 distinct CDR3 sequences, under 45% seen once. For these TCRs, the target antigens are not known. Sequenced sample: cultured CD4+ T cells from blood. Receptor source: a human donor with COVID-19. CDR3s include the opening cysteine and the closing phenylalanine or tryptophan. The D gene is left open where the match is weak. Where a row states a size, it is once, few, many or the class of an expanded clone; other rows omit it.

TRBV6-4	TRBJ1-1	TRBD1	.	TGTGCCAGCAGCCAGGGGGCGGGGGATGCTTTCTTT	CASSQGAGDAFF
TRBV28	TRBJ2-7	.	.	TGTGCCAGCAGTTTATCGTCCCCCTACGAGCAGTACTTC	CASSLSSPYEQYF
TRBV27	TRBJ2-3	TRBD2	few	TGTGCCAGCGCCACGACTAGCGGGGGGGCAGATACGCAGTATTTT	CASATTSGGADTQYF
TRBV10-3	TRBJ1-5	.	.	TGTGCCAGGGCGGAGAATCAGCCCCAGCATTTT	CARAENQPQHF
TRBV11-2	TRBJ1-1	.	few	TGTGCCAGCAGCGAAGCAGGGAGTGAAGCTTTCTTT	CASSEAGSEAFF
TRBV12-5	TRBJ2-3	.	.	TGTGCTAGGCAGGACTCAACCACAGATACGCAGTATTTT	CARQDSTTDTQYF
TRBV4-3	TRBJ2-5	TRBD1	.	TGCGCCAGCAGCCAAGCTCCCGGGACAGCCACCAGGGAGACCCAGTACTTC	CASSQAPGTATRETQYF
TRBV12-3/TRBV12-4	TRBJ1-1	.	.	TGTGCCAGCAGTCCTCACAGGGAGAACACTGAAGCTTTCTTT	CASSPHRENTEAFF
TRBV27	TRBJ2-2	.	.	TGTGCCAGCAGGGCCGAGGTCGGGGAGCTGTTTTTT	CASRAEVGELFF
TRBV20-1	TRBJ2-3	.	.	TGCAGTGCTTATAGCGGAACTAGCACAGATACGCAGTATTTT	CSAYSGTSTDTQYF
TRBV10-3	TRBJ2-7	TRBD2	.	TGTGCCATCGGGGGAGGGACCTACGAGCAGTACTTC	CAIGGGTYEQYF
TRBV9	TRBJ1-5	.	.	TGTGCCAGCAGCGTAGACCCCCCTGCGCACGATAGCAATCAGCCCCAGCATTTT	CASSVDPPAHDSNQPQHF
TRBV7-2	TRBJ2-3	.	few	TGTGCCAGCAGCTTAATCGCGGGGCAGGGTACAGATACGCAGTATTTT	CASSLIAGQGTDTQYF
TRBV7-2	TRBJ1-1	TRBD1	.	TGTGCCAGCAGTTCAGCCGGGACAGGGGGCCGTTTCCTCGGCACTGAAGCTTTCTTT	CASSSAGTGGRFLGTEAFF
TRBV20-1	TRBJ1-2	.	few	TGCAGTGCCCCGCCCGGGAACTCCTATGGCTACACCTTC	CSAPPGNSYGYTF
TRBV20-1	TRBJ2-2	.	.	TGCAGTGCTAGAATAGGGCAGGGTGCGAACACCGGGGAGCTGTTTTTT	CSARIGQGANTGELFF
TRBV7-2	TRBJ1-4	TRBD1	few	TGTGCCAGCAGATTGGGACAGGCGGGAGAAAAACTGTTTTTT	CASRLGQAGEKLFF
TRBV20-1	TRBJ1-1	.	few	TGCAGTGCTGCAGATAGCGGGGGAAGAACTGAAGCTTTCTTT	CSAADSGGRTEAFF
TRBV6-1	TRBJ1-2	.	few	TGTGCCAGCAGTGAGGACGGTAACTATGGCTACACCTTC	CASSEDGNYGYTF
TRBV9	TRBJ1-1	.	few	TGTGCCAGCAGGAGGGGGGAGAACACTGAAGCTTTCTTT	CASRRGENTEAFF
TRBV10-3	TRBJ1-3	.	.	TGTGCCATCAGTCCGGCGGGTGGAAACACCATATATTTT	CAISPAGGNTIYF
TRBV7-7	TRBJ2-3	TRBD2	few	TGTGCTAGCAGCTTAGCGGGGGGAGCAGATACGCAGTATTTT	CASSLAGGADTQYF
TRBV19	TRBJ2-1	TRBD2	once	TGTGCCAGTAGGTCCGGGACTAGCCGCTACAATGAGCAGTTCTTC	CASRSGTSRYNEQFF
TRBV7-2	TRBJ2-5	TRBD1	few	TGTGCCAGCAGCCCAGACAGGGGCAAGGAGACCCAGTACTTC	CASSPDRGKETQYF
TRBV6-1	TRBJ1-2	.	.	TGTGCCAGCAGCTCACCCGGGGTGGGGGGCTACACCTTC	CASSSPGVGGYTF
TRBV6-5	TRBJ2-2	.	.	TGTGCCAGCAGTTATCGTGGGACATTGAACACCGGGGAGCTGTTTTTT	CASSYRGTLNTGELFF
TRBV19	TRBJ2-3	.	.	TGTGCCAGTGGACACCTCACAGATACGCAGTATTTT	CASGHLTDTQYF
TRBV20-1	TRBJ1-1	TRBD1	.	TGCAGTGCAAGACAGGGGACGAACACTGAAGCTTTCTTT	CSARQGTNTEAFF
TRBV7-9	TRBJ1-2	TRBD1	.	TGTGCCAGCAGCAACCCGGAGGGACAGGGGCTAAACTATGGCTACACCTTC	CASSNPEGQGLNYGYTF
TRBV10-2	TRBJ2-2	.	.	TGCGTCAGCACTTCGGGTCCCGGGGAGCTGTTTTTT	CVSTSGPGELFF
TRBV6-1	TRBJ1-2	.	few	TGTGCCAGCACAAAACAGGGTTACTATGGCTACACCTTC	CASTKQGYYGYTF
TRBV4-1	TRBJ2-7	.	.	TGCGCCAGCAGCCAAGGAGAGACGGGGGTATCCTACGAGCAGTACTTC	CASSQGETGVSYEQYF
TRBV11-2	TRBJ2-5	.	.	TGTGCCAGCAGCCCAATAAGAGGGATCGAGTCAAGGGGCCACCAGTACTTC	CASSPIRGIESRGHQYF
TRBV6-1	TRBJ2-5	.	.	TGTGCCAGCACCCCCCATAACCAAGAGACCCAGTACTTC	CASTPHNQETQYF
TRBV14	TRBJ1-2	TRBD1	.	TGTGCCAGCAGCCTTAGGGACAGGGCAAACTATGGCTACACCTTC	CASSLRDRANYGYTF
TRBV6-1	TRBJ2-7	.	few	TGTGCCAGCAAACGGAGAGGGGTCCAAAGCTCCTACGAGCAGTACTTC	CASKRRGVQSSYEQYF
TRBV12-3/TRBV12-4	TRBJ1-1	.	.	TGTGCCAGCAGTTTCCCCACCCCTGAGAACACTGAAGCTTTCTTT	CASSFPTPENTEAFF
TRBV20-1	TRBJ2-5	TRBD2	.	TGCAGTGCTAGAGTAGCTAGCGGGGGGGCCCCAAGAGAGACCCAGTACTTC	CSARVASGGAPRETQYF
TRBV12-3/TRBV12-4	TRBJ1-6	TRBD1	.	TGTGCCAGCAGTCTGACGACAGGGGACGCCCTCCACTTT	CASSLTTGDALHF
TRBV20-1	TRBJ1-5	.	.	TGCAGTGCCTCACGGAGCACGGCTAGCAATCAGCCCCAGCATTTT	CSASRSTASNQPQHF
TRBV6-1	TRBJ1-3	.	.	TGTGCCAGCAGAGGACAGATCTCTGGAAACACCATATATTTT	CASRGQISGNTIYF
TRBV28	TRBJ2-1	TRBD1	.	TGTGCCAGCAGGTCCCCCCTCCCAGGGGGCAATGAGCAGTTCTTC	CASRSPLPGGNEQFF
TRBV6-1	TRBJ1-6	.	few	TGTGCCAGCAAGAATAGGGGGGGCGACTGGAATTCACCCCTCCACTTT	CASKNRGGDWNSPLHF
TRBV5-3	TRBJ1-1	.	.	TGTGCCAGCAGCTCCCAGACAGACATGAACACTGAAGCTTTCTTT	CASSSQTDMNTEAFF
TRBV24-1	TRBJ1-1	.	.	TGTGCCACCAGGCTTCGGGGGAACACTGAAGCTTTCTTT	CATRLRGNTEAFF
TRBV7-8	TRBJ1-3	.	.	TGTGCCAGCAGCGGCAGACCGAGACAACTTTCTGGAAACACCATATATTTT	CASSGRPRQLSGNTIYF
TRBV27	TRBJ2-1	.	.	TGTGCCAGCAGTCCCCTAGTTGGGGAGCAGTTCTTC	CASSPLVGEQFF
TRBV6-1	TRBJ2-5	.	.	TGTGCCAGCAGGAGGGCAGCGCAAGAGACCCAGTACTTC	CASRRAAQETQYF
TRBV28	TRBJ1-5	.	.	TGTGCCAGCAGTTTGGGCCAGGTCGGACAGCCCCAGCATTTT	CASSLGQVGQPQHF
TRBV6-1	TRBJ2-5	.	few	TGTGCCAGCTCCCAATCAGAGACCCAGTACTTC	CASSQSETQYF
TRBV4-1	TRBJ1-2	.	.	TGCACCAGCAGCCCCGAGGAGGGCTCTAACTATGGCTACACCTTC	CTSSPEEGSNYGYTF
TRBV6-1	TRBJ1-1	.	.	TGTGCCAGCAGGGAGAACACTGAAGCTTTCTTT	CASRENTEAFF
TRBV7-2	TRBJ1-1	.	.	TGTGCCAGCAGCTTTAGTTCTACTGAAGCTTTCTTT	CASSFSSTEAFF